The clone carrying this T cell receptor (beta chain) has more than one count but fewer than ten. The antigen is not known. Via MiXCR, TCRdb re-called the 5' RACE reads, giving one row per CDR3 protein. The sample shows about 200,000 distinct CDR3 sequences, about 13% of them seen only once. The sample is drawn from a study of CD8 T cells in ankylosing spondylitis. Study-wide results and limits: Disease-linked clones were reportedly significantly enriched in matched ankylosing spondylitis synovial fluid. Disease-linked clones had a CD8+ phenotype and relatively low frequency in peripheral blood.

This TCR was recovered from a male donor with ankylosing spondylitis or in good health (not recorded which). The sequenced sample was blood, either unsorted or a sorted T cell fraction (not recorded which).

This CDR3 is CASSAGQGLDEQYF. CDR3 in DNA: TGTGCCAGCAGCGCGGGACAGGGCTTAGACGAGCAGTACTTC. The chain uses TRBV5-6 and TRBJ2-7, with 9 bases aligning to TRBD1. Germline V CDR1 and CDR2: SGHDT, YYEEEE. Trimming removed 4 bases from V and 5 bases from J; junction bases left unmatched: 7. CDR3 size: 14 residues.